This TCR beta chain stems from a study of cytomegalovirus exposure and HLA in healthy donors. The donors were part of the validation cohort, which consisted of approximately 110 subjects and was separate from the first cohort of hundreds of subjects. Findings and caveats of the study: Associated with cytomegalovirus, according to the listing, were fewer than 200 TCR beta chains. Accounts indicate the classifier identified cytomegalovirus status with strong specificity and sensitivity. One later analysis, an examination of the 120 validation repertoires, found that first-cohort TCR clusters tended to co-occur in them.

Worth noting for this clone: No antigen is known for it.

Assay used: immunoSEQ multiplex PCR; TCRdb lists only in-frame clones, some missing. In the table there are under 250,000 clones, approximately 82% of which are singletons. The germline CDR1 and CDR2 sequences are LNHNV and YYDKDF (reference sequence). Trimming took off 0 bases at V and 4 bases at J, with 9 bases between the two ends. The CDR3 has 14 amino acids. V and J are TRBV15 and TRBJ1-2, with D uncertain. This clonotype originated in a woman younger than 35 in good health and CMV-seronegative. Sequencing was carried out using PBMCs. DNA for the CDR3: TGTGCCACCAGCAGAGATTCGTTGGGCTATGGCTACACCTTC. Translated: CATSRDSLGYGYTF.